The TCR beta chain described here comes from a study of OX40 agonist ivuxolimab in advanced cancers. The study, taken as a whole, reports: Circulating CD4+ and CD8+ T cells showed clonal expansion by week 6 at 0.1 to 3.0 mg/kg.

Measured with immunoSEQ multiplex PCR; TCRdb has only the in-frame clones, and not every one. The sample contains fewer than 50,000 clones, roughly 82% of which appear only once. About this clone: Antigen: not known.

V was clipped by 5 bases and J by 1 base, with 7 bases between them. The CDR3 totals 13 residues. Germline V CDR1 and CDR2: SGHRS, YFSETQ. Prior autoimmune disease or systemic immunosuppression barred patients. Sequencing used CD4+ or CD8+ T cells sorted from blood, obtained in a trial of the OX40 agonist ivuxolimab. The TCR sequence derives from an adult with an advanced solid tumor such as melanoma, head and neck, liver or kidney cancer. The chain carries TRBV5-1 and TRBJ1-5; D gene unclear. CDR3 protein: CASRSGSNQPQHF. The CDR3 DNA sequence: TGCGCCAGCAGATCCGGGAGCAATCAGCCCCAGCATTTT.